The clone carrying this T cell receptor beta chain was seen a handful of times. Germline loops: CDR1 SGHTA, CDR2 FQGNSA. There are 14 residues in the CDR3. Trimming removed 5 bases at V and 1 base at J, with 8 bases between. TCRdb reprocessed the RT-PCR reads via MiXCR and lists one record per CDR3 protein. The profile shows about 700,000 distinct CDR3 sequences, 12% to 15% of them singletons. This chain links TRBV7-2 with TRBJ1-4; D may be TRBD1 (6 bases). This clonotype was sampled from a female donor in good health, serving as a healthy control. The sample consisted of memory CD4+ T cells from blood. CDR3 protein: CASSPQGTNEKLFF. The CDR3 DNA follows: TGTGCCAGCAGCCCACAGGGAACTAATGAAAAACTGTTTTTT. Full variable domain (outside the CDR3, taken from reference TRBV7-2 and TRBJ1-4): GAGVSQSPSNKVTEKGKDVELRCDPISGHTALYWYRQSLGQGLEFLIYFQGNSAPDKSGLPSDRFSAERTGGSVSTLTIQRTQQEDSAVYLCASSPQGTNEKLFFGSGTQLSVL.